A selection of T cell receptor beta chains follows, all from one sample in a study of blood T cell repertoires in COVID-19. Using immunoSEQ multiplex PCR, the repertoire was profiled, and TCRdb retains in-frame clones only, with some absent. The sample records 300,000 to 350,000 clones, 90% being singletons. Input material: peripheral blood. These receptors all stem from a woman aged 25-40 years with COVID-19, enrolled during active disease. The conserved cysteine and the conserved F or W are not part of the CDR3 here. Each record gives: V gene, J gene, clone size, CDR3 protein. Expanded clones are given a class, and other clones once, few, many or no size at all.

v_gene: TRBV5-1
j_gene: TRBJ2-3
abundance: few
CDR3aa: ASSSGTSASTDTQY

v_gene: TRBV9
j_gene: TRBJ2-7
abundance: once
CDR3aa: ASSADLATYEQY

v_gene: TRBV5-4
j_gene: TRBJ2-1
abundance: -
CDR3aa: ASSPTGGGTYNEQF

v_gene: TRBV6-5
j_gene: TRBJ1-1
abundance: few
CDR3aa: ASSPGTDTEAF

v_gene: TRBV18
j_gene: TRBJ2-7
abundance: -
CDR3aa: ASSPGTGGSDEQY

v_gene: TRBV28
j_gene: TRBJ1-5
abundance: few
CDR3aa: ASSSQGLSNQPQH

v_gene: TRBV19
j_gene: TRBJ2-7
abundance: -
CDR3aa: ASSSIAGEGYEQY

v_gene: TRBV5-1
j_gene: TRBJ2-1
abundance: -
CDR3aa: ASSLAALAGVNEQF

v_gene: TRBV13
j_gene: TRBJ1-2
abundance: -
CDR3aa: ASSLGYTDYGYT

v_gene: TRBV6-1
j_gene: TRBJ1-1
abundance: -
CDR3aa: ASSEGGNRGYNTEAF

v_gene: TRBV6-5
j_gene: TRBJ1-4
abundance: -
CDR3aa: ASRNFRVWDEKLF

v_gene: TRBV19
j_gene: TRBJ1-5
abundance: -
CDR3aa: ASSIDPGGGNQPQH

v_gene: TRBV27
j_gene: TRBJ1-1
abundance: -
CDR3aa: ASSPRAGGNTEAF

v_gene: TRBV6-2/TRBV6-3
j_gene: TRBJ1-1
abundance: -
CDR3aa: ASSSGQSNTEAF

v_gene: TRBV11-3
j_gene: TRBJ2-2
abundance: -
CDR3aa: ASSLGVSGENTGELF

v_gene: TRBV29-1
j_gene: TRBJ1-4
abundance: -
CDR3aa: SVASNEKLF

v_gene: TRBV2
j_gene: TRBJ2-1
abundance: -
CDR3aa: ASSESRGSYNEQF

v_gene: TRBV2
j_gene: TRBJ1-6
abundance: -
CDR3aa: ASSAGPPLH

v_gene: TRBV30
j_gene: TRBJ1-5
abundance: -
CDR3aa: AWSVPAGSLSNQPQH

v_gene: TRBV15
j_gene: TRBJ2-7
abundance: -
CDR3aa: ATSRETKGAAYEQY

v_gene: TRBV5-1
j_gene: TRBJ2-5
abundance: -
CDR3aa: ASSSRTVNVETQY

v_gene: TRBV30
j_gene: TRBJ1-1
abundance: -
CDR3aa: AWSDRPNTEAF

v_gene: TRBV5-1
j_gene: TRBJ1-4
abundance: -
CDR3aa: ASSFSLQGASTNEKLF

v_gene: TRBV7-9
j_gene: TRBJ1-1
abundance: -
CDR3aa: ASSLRMNTEAF

v_gene: TRBV24-1
j_gene: TRBJ1-5
abundance: -
CDR3aa: ATSDLTGGYEPQH

v_gene: TRBV14
j_gene: TRBJ2-7
abundance: -
CDR3aa: ASSQPGFYEQY